This T cell receptor beta chain emerged from a study of T cells in Graves' hyperthyroidism and ophthalmopathy. Germline lookup yields CDR1 SNHLY and CDR2 FYNNEI. The CDR3 extends over 15 amino acids. The V gene lost 5 bases and the J gene lost 5 bases, with 16 bases spanning the gap. A Clinical Activity Score of at least 3, a NOSPECS grade of at least 4 and a duration under 3 months were recorded in the ophthalmopathy patients. This clonotype was detected only a few times. Its cognate antigen is unknown. General study findings and limits: Separating ophthalmopathy from stable hyperthyroidism was achieved by a 13 V-J model.

TCR beta CDR3 sequences were amplified from RNA transcripts. RT-PCR in the first round (using the HTBI primer set) targeted the TCR CDR3. TCRdb reprocessed the multiplex PCR reads with MiXCR, giving one entry per CDR3 protein. The top ten clones hold less than 40% of a sample with around 300,000 distinct CDR3 sequences, roughly 19% of them seen once. The chain uses TRBV2 and TRBJ1-5; no definite D call. The TCR comes from a man between 45 and 60 years old with Graves' ophthalmopathy. The sequencing input was blood. This CDR3 is CASSLGRGTYQPQHF. The CDR3 DNA sequence: TGTGCCAGCAGTTTAGGACGAGGCACATATCAGCCCCAGCATTTT.